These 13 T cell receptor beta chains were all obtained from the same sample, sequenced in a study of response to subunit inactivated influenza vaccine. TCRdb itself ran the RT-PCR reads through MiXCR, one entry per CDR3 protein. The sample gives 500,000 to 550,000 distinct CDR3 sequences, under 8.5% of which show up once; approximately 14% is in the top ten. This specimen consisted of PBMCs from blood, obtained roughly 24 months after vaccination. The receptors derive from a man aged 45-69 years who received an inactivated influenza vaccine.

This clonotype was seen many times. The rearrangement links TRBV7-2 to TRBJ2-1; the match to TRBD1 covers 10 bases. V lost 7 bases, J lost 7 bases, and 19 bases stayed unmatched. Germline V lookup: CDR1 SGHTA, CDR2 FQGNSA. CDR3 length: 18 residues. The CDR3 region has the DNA TGTGCCAGCACCCTAGGGCGGAGTAGGGACAGGGGTGCAAATGAGCAGTTCTTC. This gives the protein CASTLGRSRDRGANEQFF.

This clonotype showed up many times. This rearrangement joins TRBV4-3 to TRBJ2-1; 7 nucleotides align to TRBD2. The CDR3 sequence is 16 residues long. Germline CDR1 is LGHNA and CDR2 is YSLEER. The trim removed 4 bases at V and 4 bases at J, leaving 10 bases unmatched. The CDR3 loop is CASSREAAGPYNEQFF. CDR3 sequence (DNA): TGCGCCAGCAGCCGAGAGGCAGCGGGACCATACAATGAGCAGTTCTTC.

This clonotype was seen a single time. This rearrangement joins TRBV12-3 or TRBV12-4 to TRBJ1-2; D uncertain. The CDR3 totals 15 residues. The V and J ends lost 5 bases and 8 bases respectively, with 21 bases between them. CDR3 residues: CASSPDGPDYGGYTF. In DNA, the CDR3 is TGTGCCAGCAGTCCCGACGGTCCAGACTATGGCGGCTACACCTTC.

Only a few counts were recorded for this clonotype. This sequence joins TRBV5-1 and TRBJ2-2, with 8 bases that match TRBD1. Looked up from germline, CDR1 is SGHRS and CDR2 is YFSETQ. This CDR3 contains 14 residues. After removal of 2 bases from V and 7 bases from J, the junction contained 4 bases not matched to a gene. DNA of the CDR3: TGCGCCAGCAGCTTCGGGACAGGCGGCGGGGAGCTGTTTTTT. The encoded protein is CASSFGTGGGELFF.

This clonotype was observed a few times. The CDR3 sequence: CSVHTGGIVDEQFF. The DNA of the CDR3 is TGCAGCGTTCACACAGGGGGCATAGTCGATGAGCAGTTCTTC. The rearrangement links TRBV29-1 to TRBJ2-1; the match to TRBD1 covers 9 bases. The CDR3 is 14 amino acids. Germline V gene data show CDR1 as SQVTM and CDR2 as ANQGSEA. Germline trimming cut 5 bases from V and 8 bases from J; bases unmatched to any gene: 10.

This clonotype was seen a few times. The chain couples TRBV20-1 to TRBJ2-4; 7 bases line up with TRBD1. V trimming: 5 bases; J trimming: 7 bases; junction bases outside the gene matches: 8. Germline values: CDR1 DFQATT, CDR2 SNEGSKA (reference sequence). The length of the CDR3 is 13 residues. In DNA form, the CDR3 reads TGCAGTGCTCCCGGGACAGTCTCCAACATTCAGTACTTC. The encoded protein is CSAPGTVSNIQYF.

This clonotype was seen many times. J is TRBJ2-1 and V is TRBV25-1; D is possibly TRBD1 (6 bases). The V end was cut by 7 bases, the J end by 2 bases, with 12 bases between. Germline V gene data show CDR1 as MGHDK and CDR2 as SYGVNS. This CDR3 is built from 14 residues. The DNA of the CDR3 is TGTGCCAGCAACTTGGGGGCGGCCTACAATGAGCAGTTCTTC. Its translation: CASNLGAAYNEQFF.

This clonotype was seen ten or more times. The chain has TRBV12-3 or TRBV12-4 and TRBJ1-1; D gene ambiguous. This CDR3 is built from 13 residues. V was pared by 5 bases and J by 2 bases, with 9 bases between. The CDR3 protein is CASSPRPNTEAFF. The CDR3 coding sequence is TGTGCCAGCAGTCCACGACCCAACACTGAAGCTTTCTTT.

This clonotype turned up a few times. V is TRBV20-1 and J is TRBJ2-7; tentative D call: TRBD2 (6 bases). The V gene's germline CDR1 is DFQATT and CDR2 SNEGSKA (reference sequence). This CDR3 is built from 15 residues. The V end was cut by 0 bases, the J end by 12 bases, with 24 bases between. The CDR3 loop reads CSARDVGTDSTRGYF. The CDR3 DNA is TGCAGTGCTAGAGATGTGGGGACTGACTCTACGAGAGGGTACTTC.

CDR3 sequence: CASSSSLAGGSDTQYF. CDR3 in DNA: TGTGCCAGCAGTTCGTCGCTAGCGGGAGGTTCGGATACGCAGTATTTT. This chain uses TRBV6-5 with TRBJ2-3, with TRBD2 identical over 11 bases. J was trimmed by 6 bases and V by 4 bases; bases with no gene match: 9. The CDR3 sequence is 16 residues long. In germline, CDR1 is MNHEY, CDR2 SVGAGI.

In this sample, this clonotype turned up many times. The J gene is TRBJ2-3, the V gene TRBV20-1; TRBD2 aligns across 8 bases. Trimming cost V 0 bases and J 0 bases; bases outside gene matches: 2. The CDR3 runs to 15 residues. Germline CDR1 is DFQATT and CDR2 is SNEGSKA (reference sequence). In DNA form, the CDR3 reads TGCAGTGCTAGAGAGACTAGCGTAAGCACAGATACGCAGTATTTT. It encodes CSARETSVSTDTQYF.

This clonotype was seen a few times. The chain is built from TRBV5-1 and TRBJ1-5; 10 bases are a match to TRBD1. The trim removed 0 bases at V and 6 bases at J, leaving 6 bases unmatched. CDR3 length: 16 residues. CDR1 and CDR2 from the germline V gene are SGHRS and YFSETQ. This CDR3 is CASSLGPTGGGQPQHF. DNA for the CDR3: TGCGCCAGCAGCTTGGGTCCGACAGGGGGCGGTCAGCCCCAGCATTTT. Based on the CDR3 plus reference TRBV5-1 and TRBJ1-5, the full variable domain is KAGVTQTPRYLIKTRGQQVTLSCSPISGHRSVSWYQQTPGQGLQFLFEYFSETQRNKGNFPGRFSGRQFSNSRSEMNVSTLELGDSALYLCASSLGPTGGGQPQHFGDGTRLSIL.

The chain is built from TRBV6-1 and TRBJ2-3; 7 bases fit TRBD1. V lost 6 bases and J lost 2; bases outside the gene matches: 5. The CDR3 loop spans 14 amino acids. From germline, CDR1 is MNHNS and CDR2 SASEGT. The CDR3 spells CASRRQGDTDTQYF. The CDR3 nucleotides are TGTGCCAGCAGGAGACAGGGAGACACAGATACGCAGTATTTT.